This T cell receptor beta chain emerged from a study of shared clonotypes between healthy human individuals. Partitioning of CD4+ cells yielded a CD45RA+ naive subset and a CD45RA-negative memory subset. Study-level results: It was only blood that was sampled, and tissue repertoires likely differ. Deeper or shallower sequencing was expected to change how clonotypes are shared among donors.

The method was immunoSEQ multiplex PCR; TCRdb's version includes in-frame clones alone and lacks a portion of them. The sample records about 2,500,000 clones, just over 90% being singletons. Concerning this clone: Its antigen remains unknown. In the same sample, other DNA sequences code for this CDR3.

This sequence was found in a man between 18 and 29 years old in good health. Source material: naive CD4+ T cells sorted from blood. Specified subset: CD45RA+ positively selected.

DNA for the CDR3: TGCGCCAGCAGCTTGAACGGGAACGAGCAGTACTTC. This translates into CASSLNGNEQYF. The chain uses TRBV5-1 and TRBJ2-7; possible D gene TRBD2, 5 bases. The length of the CDR3 is 12 residues. Trimming cost V 1 base and J 5 bases, with 7 bases left between them. The germline V gene has CDR1 SGHRS and CDR2 YFSETQ. The complete variable domain, with remaining parts taken from reference TRBV5-1 and TRBJ2-7, reads KAGVTQTPRYLIKTRGQQVTLSCSPISGHRSVSWYQQTPGQGLQFLFEYFSETQRNKGNFPGRFSGRQFSNSRSEMNVSTLELGDSALYLCASSLNGNEQYFGPGTRLTVT.